This TCR beta chain was found in a study of beta chain features in type 1 diabetes. About the research overall: Examined across all samples were some 110,000,000 sorted cells. Study-wide results and caveats: There were fewer insertions and more deletions at the VDJ junctions of type 1 diabetes patients. Shortening of TCRB CDR3s, moderate but significant, appeared in all four CD4+ subsets of Type 1 diabetes patients.

A note on this clone: The antigen remains undetermined.

Sorted cells reached over 95% purity in every population. The authors reverse transcribed all of the isolated RNA, so sequencing captured expressed TCRB transcripts. Generated by immunoSEQ multiplex PCR, the TCRdb table keeps only in-frame clones and is missing some. The data hold 200,000 to 250,000 clones, with 68% observed a single time. The sequence was collected from a man younger than 40 in good health. Sequenced sample: naive CD4+ T cells from blood.

The CDR3 sequence is CSVDMGGREQYF. Written as DNA, the CDR3 is TGCAGCGTGGACATGGGTGGAAGGGAGCAGTACTTC. The chain has TRBV29-1 and TRBJ2-7; possible D gene TRBD1, 5 bases. V lost 6 bases and J lost 7, with 16 bases in between. Germline CDR1 reads SQVTM; CDR2 reads ANQGSEA. The CDR3 spans 12 residues.